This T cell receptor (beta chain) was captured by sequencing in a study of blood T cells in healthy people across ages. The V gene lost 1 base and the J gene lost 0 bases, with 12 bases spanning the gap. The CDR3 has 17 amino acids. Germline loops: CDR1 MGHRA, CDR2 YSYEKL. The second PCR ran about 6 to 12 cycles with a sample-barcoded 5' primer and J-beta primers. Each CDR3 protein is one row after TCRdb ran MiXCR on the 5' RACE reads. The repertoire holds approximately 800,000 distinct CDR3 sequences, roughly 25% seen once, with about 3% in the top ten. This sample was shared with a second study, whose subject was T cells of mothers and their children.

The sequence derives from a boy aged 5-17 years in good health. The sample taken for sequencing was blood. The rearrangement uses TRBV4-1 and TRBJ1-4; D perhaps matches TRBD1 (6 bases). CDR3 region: CASSQGTDLATNEKLFF. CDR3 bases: TGCGCCAGCAGCCAAGGGACAGACTTGGCAACTAATGAAAAACTGTTTTTT.